Below are 28 T cell receptor beta chains sequenced from a single sample in a study of T cell clones after liver transplantation. The data were produced by immunoSEQ multiplex PCR, yet TCRdb's version contains in-frame clones alone and is incomplete. Of about 22,000 clones listed, approximately 71% are singletons. The sequencing here drew on CD4+ T cells from blood, taken before liver transplant. These receptors originate from a human donor who received a liver transplant.

The chain joins TRBV2 to TRBJ2-7, with D unclear. Looked up from germline, CDR1 is SNHLY and CDR2 is FYNNEI. The CDR3 runs 14 residues. V dropped 4 bases and J dropped 5 bases, with 15 bases sitting between them. The CDR3 nucleotides are TGTGCCAGCAGTGTGACGCACAACCTCGACGAGCAGTACGTC. Translation: CASSVTHNLDEQYV.

This clone occurred a few times. The chain's CDR3 is CASADGNSGNTIYF. The CDR3 region has the DNA TGCGCCAGCGCCGACGGGAACTCTGGAAACACCATATATTTT. The chain uses TRBV5-1 and TRBJ1-3, with D unclear. Germline CDR1 reads SGHRS; CDR2 reads YFSETQ. Trimming removed 7 bases from V and 0 bases from J, with 11 bases in between. This CDR3 contains 14 residues.

The rearrangement uses TRBV5-1 and TRBJ1-1; D unclear. From germline, CDR1 is SGHRS and CDR2 YFSETQ. The CDR3 length is 14 residues. V lost 1 base and J 1 base, leaving 8 bases between the germline ends. The CDR3 bases are TGCGCCAGCAGCTTGACAGTTACGAACACTGAAGCTTTCTTT. It specifies CASSLTVTNTEAFF.

The chain joins TRBV7-2 to TRBJ1-2; perhaps TRBD1 as D (5 bases). V was pared by 4 bases and J by 0 bases, with 12 bases between. The CDR3 contains 15 residues. The germline CDR1 and CDR2 sequences are SGHTA and FQGNSA. DNA for the CDR3: TGTGCCAGCAGCTCACAGACAGCGACTAACTATGGCTACACCTTC. Residues: CASSSQTATNYGYTF.

The J gene is TRBJ2-7, the V gene TRBV7-9; 7 bases agree with TRBD1. CDR1 is SEHNR and CDR2 is FQNEAQ in the germline V gene (reference sequence). J lost 1 base, V lost 4 bases, and 4 bases had no gene match. The CDR3 sequence is 14 residues long. The CDR3, as DNA: TGTGCCAGCAGCTCAGAGGGACAGTCCTACGAGCAGTACTTC. The encoded protein is CASSSEGQSYEQYF.

The V call is TRBV2, the J call TRBJ2-6; D remains unclear. The CDR3 has 18 residues. V was shortened by 6 bases and J by 0 bases, with 18 bases between the two germline ends. Germline V CDR1 and CDR2: SNHLY, FYNNEI. CDR3 in DNA: TGTGCCAGCAGCGCCTCGTGGATCAGAAGCTCTGGGGCCAACGTCCTGACTTTC. The encoded protein is CASSASWIRSSGANVLTF.

The genes are TRBV6-1 and TRBJ1-1; D is possibly TRBD1 (6 bases). The CDR3 contains 16 residues. The V end lost 2 bases, the J end lost 4 bases, and 17 bases lay between the germline ends. Germline CDR1 and CDR2: MNHNS and SASEGT. CDR3 loop: CASSERKGVGVTEAFF. Here the CDR3 DNA reads TGTGCCAGCAGTGAAAGAAAGGGGGTAGGAGTCACTGAAGCTTTCTTT.

This clone was seen a few times. The genes are TRBV7-9 and TRBJ1-6; D gene ambiguous. Germline CDR1 SEHNR, CDR2 FQNEAQ (reference sequence). This CDR3 comprises 18 residues. The ends were cut back, 4 bases at V and 2 bases at J, with 18 bases in the middle. Here the CDR3 reads CASSSDPRSTAYNSPLHF. CDR3 DNA sequence: TGTGCCAGCAGCTCGGACCCCAGGAGTACGGCCTATAATTCACCCCTCCACTTT.

The J gene is TRBJ2-5, the V gene TRBV5-4; D might be TRBD2 (6 bases). There are 16 residues in the CDR3. CDR1 is SGHNT, CDR2 YYREEE, per germline (reference sequence). V dropped 1 base and J dropped 5 bases, with 18 bases sitting between them. The CDR3 DNA reads as TGTGCCAGCAGCTTGAGAGGAGGGCAGGGCGGGGAGACCCAGTACTTC. Amino acid sequence: CASSLRGGQGGETQYF.

This clone was detected a few times. This chain uses TRBV2 with TRBJ1-5; 9 bases align to TRBD1. Per the germline V gene, CDR1 is SNHLY and CDR2 is FYNNEI. J was trimmed by 0 bases and V by 6 bases; bases with no gene match: 9. CDR3 length: 17 amino acids. This CDR3 is CASSYDGQGYSNQPQHF. CDR3 in DNA: TGTGCCAGCAGCTACGATGGACAGGGGTATAGCAATCAGCCCCAGCATTTT.

There are a few counts of this clone. V usage is TRBV7-2 and J usage is TRBJ2-3; 9 nucleotides match TRBD2. Trimming cost V 0 bases and J 3 bases; bases outside gene matches: 7. This CDR3 spans 17 amino acids. CDR1 is SGHTA, CDR2 FQGNSA, per germline. The CDR3 DNA sequence: TGTGCCAGCAGCTTAGCGCGGCGGGGGGGCGGGACAGATACGCAGTATTTT. Translating gives CASSLARRGGGTDTQYF.

The chain is built from TRBV7-2 and TRBJ1-6; D may be TRBD1 (6 bases). Germline CDR1 and CDR2: SGHTA and FQGNSA. The CDR3 is made up of 16 amino acids. The ends were cut back, 3 bases at V and 0 bases at J, with 9 bases in the middle. CDR3 DNA: TGTGCCAGCAGCTTCCGGGACACCTCCTATAATTCACCCCTCCACTTT. Translation: CASSFRDTSYNSPLHF.

This clone was detected a few times. The gene calls are TRBV19 and TRBJ1-5; D ambiguous. Germline-derived CDR1 and CDR2 are LNHDA and SQIVND (reference sequence). Trimming removed 3 bases from V and 0 bases from J, with 9 bases in between. The CDR3 covers 15 residues. DNA for the CDR3: TGTGCCAGTAGTATGAGGCACAATAGCAATCAGCCCCAGCATTTT. Residues: CASSMRHNSNQPQHF.

This clone was observed a single time. CDR3 region: CASSYRGGASGELFF. CDR3 nucleotides: TGTGCCAGCAGTTACCGTGGAGGGGCTTCGGGGGAGCTGTTTTTT. The chain joins TRBV6-5 to TRBJ2-2; weak D call: TRBD2 (6 bases). V was pared by 2 bases and J by 8 bases, with 15 bases between. Germline loops: CDR1 MNHEY, CDR2 SVGAGI. The CDR3 has 15 residues.

This chain joins TRBV9 and TRBJ2-2; 10 nucleotides line up with TRBD1. Germline loops: CDR1 SGDLS, CDR2 YYNGEE. V was clipped by 0 bases and J by 10 bases; unmatched bases: 6. The CDR3 has 15 residues. The CDR3 nucleotides are TGTGCCAGCAGCGTAGGACAGGGGGCGCTTCTGGAGCTGTTTTTT. Translating gives CASSVGQGALLELFF.

This chain connects TRBV30 to TRBJ2-6; 8 positions match TRBD2. CDR3 length: 14 residues. Germline CDR1 GTSNPN, CDR2 SVGIG (reference sequence). Germline trimming cut 3 bases from V and 2 bases from J; bases unmatched to any gene: 0. CDR3 sequence: CAWSGGAGANVLTF. The CDR3 region has the DNA TGTGCCTGGAGCGGGGGGGCTGGGGCCAACGTCCTGACTTTC.

This clone was seen only a few times. The chain joins TRBV6-6 to TRBJ2-7; the D is unclear. The germline V and J ends were trimmed by 6 bases and 3 bases, with 6 bases remaining between them. CDR1 MNHNY and CDR2 SVGAGI come from the germline V gene (reference sequence). The CDR3 length is 11 residues. CDR3 DNA sequence: TGTGCCAGCAGGGGGTACTACGAGCAGTACTTC. Residues: CASRGYYEQYF.

V is TRBV5-6 and J is TRBJ2-5, with D tentatively TRBD1 or TRBD2 (5 bases each). Germline V gene data show CDR1 as SGHDT and CDR2 as YYEEEE. The CDR3 contains 15 residues. V was pared by 4 bases and J by 4 bases, with 17 bases between. The CDR3 nucleotides read TGTGCCAGCAGCCCGCCGGGACCCAGCAGAGAGACCCAGTACTTC. Protein product: CASSPPGPSRETQYF. The full variable domain, with the rest looked up from reference TRBV5-6 and TRBJ2-5, is DAGVTQSPTHLIKTRGQQVTLRCSPKSGHDTVSWYQQALGQGPQFIFQYYEEEERQRGNFPDRFSGHQFPNYSSELNVNALLLGDSALYLCASSPPGPSRETQYFGPGTRLLVL.

The table lists this clone with a few counts. The rearrangement uses TRBV13 and TRBJ2-5; tentatively, D is TRBD2 (6 bases). Trimming pared 4 bases from V and 4 bases from J, leaving 16 bases between. The CDR3 is 15 residues long. Germline V lookup: CDR1 PRHDT, CDR2 FYEKMQ (reference sequence). CDR3 sequence: CASSSSNQGGETQYF. The CDR3 DNA sequence: TGTGCCAGCAGCTCGAGTAACCAGGGAGGAGAGACCCAGTACTTC.

On this clone: Mismatch with germline at one junction end may stem from a read error. V usage is TRBV11-2 and J usage is TRBJ2-2; D gene ambiguous. This CDR3 contains 13 residues. Germline CDR1 reads SGHAT; CDR2 reads FQNNGV. CDR3 in DNA: TGTGCCAGCAGCTTAGAGAACAACGGGGAGCTGTTTTTT. Residues: CASSLENNGELFF. Looking up the rest from reference TRBV11-2 and TRBJ2-2 gives the full variable domain: EAGVAQSPRYKIIEKRQSVAFWCNPISGHATLYWYQQILGQGPKLLIQFQNNGVVDDSQLPKDRFSAERLKGVDSTLKIQPAKLEDSAVYLCASSLENNGELFFGEGSRLTVL.

This clone was picked up one time. The chain recombines TRBV20-1 with TRBJ2-1; D uncertain. Trimming removed 6 bases at V and 8 bases at J, with 8 bases between. Germline CDR1 and CDR2: DFQATT and SNEGSKA (reference sequence). The CDR3 is made up of 10 amino acids. Written as DNA, the CDR3 is TGCAGTGCGTTGGTGTATGAGCAGTTCTTC. This translates into CSALVYEQFF.

This chain links TRBV6-5 with TRBJ2-1; TRBD2 might be the D (6 bases). The CDR3 sequence is 15 residues long. V dropped 0 bases and J dropped 6 bases, with 12 bases sitting between them. Germline-derived CDR1 and CDR2 are MNHEY and SVGAGI. DNA for the CDR3: TGTGCCAGCAGTTACTCTGGCGGGGACTTCAATGAGCAGTTCTTC. Translating it yields CASSYSGGDFNEQFF.

This clone showed up just a few times. As DNA, the CDR3 is TGCAGCGTTGGTCACAGCCAACGATCTAGCACAGATACGCAGTATTTT. Translated: CSVGHSQRSSTDTQYF. The V gene is TRBV29-1, the J gene TRBJ2-3; D ambiguous. This CDR3 contains 16 residues. V lost 4 bases, J lost 0 bases, and 17 bases lay in between. CDR1 is SQVTM, CDR2 ANQGSEA, per germline.

The V and J genes are TRBV19 and TRBJ1-2; 7 positions agree with TRBD1. This CDR3 has 13 amino acids. The germline gives CDR1 LNHDA, CDR2 SQIVND (reference sequence). The V gene end was trimmed by 3 bases and the J gene end by 2 bases; junction bases not matched to a gene: 0. CDR3 sequence: CASSMDRNYGYTF. CDR3 nucleotide sequence: TGTGCCAGTAGTATGGACAGGAACTATGGCTACACCTTC.

The rearrangement uses TRBV9 and TRBJ2-5; 10 nucleotides line up with TRBD2. Trimming took 0 bases from V and 1 from J; bases not matched to a gene: 3. Germline V gene sequence: CDR1 SGDLS, CDR2 YYNGEE. This CDR3 spans 16 amino acids. The chain's CDR3 is CASSVGLAGFQETQYF. The CDR3 DNA sequence: TGTGCCAGCAGCGTAGGACTAGCGGGCTTCCAAGAGACCCAGTACTTC. Complete variable domain (other parts from reference TRBV9 and TRBJ2-5): DSGVTQTPKHLITATGQRVTLRCSPRSGDLSVYWYQQSLDQGLQFLIQYYNGEERAKGNILERFSAQQFPDLHSELNLSSLELGDSALYFCASSVGLAGFQETQYFGPGTRLLVL.

The chain is built from TRBV10-3 and TRBJ1-2; D ambiguous. Germline assignment: CDR1 ENHRY and CDR2 SYGVKD. This CDR3 has 13 amino acids. Trimming cost V 5 bases and J 0 bases, with 7 bases left between them. In DNA, the CDR3 is TGTGCCATCAGTAGTGCTGCTAACTATGGCTACACCTTC. Translation gives CAISSAANYGYTF.

This clone was detected a few times. V usage is TRBV5-1 and J usage is TRBJ1-6, with a possible D match to TRBD1 (6 bases). The CDR3 covers 13 residues. Per germline, CDR1 SGHRS and CDR2 YFSETQ. V shed 2 bases and J shed 10 bases, with 10 bases lying between them. The chain's CDR3 is CASSFEGGSPLHF. The CDR3 nucleotides read TGCGCCAGCAGCTTTGAGGGGGGCTCACCCCTCCACTTT.

CDR3 sequence: CASSSGLTGVQYF. The CDR3 DNA is TGTGCCAGCAGTTCGGGATTGACGGGAGTTCAGTACTTC. The J gene is TRBJ2-4, the V gene TRBV27, with TRBD2 as a possible D gene (6 bases). The CDR3 is 13 amino acids. In germline, CDR1 is MNHEY, CDR2 SMNVEV (reference sequence). Trimming shortened V by 4 bases and J by 11 bases, and 15 bases separated the two germline ends.